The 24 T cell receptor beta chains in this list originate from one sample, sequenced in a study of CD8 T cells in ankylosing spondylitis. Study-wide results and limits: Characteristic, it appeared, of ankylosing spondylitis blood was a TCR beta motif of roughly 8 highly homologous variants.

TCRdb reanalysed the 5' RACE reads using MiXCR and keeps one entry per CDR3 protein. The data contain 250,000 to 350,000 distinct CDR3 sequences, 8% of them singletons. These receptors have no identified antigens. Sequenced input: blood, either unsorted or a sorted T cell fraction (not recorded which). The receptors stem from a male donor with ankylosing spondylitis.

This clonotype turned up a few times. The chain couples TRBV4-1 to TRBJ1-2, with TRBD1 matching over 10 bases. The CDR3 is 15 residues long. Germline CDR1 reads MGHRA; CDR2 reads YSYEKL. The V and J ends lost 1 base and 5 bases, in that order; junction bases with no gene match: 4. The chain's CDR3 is CASSQGWDRGYGYTF. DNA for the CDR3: TGCGCCAGCAGCCAAGGCTGGGACAGGGGATATGGCTACACCTTC.

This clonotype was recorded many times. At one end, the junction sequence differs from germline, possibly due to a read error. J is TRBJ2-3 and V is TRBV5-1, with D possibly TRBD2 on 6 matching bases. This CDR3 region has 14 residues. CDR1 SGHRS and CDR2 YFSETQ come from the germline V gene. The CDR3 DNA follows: TGTGCCAGCAGTTCGGGACTTTCCACAGATACGCAGTATTTT. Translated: CASSSGLSTDTQYF.

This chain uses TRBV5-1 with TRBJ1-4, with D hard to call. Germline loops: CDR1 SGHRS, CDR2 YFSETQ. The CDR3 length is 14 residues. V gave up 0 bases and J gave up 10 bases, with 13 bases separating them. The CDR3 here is CASSLVTGDPKLFF. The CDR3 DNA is TGCGCCAGCAGCTTGGTAACCGGGGATCCAAAACTGTTTTTT.

The CDR3, as DNA: TGCGCCAGCAGCTTGGTACCGGACAGGGGGATTTCACCCCTCCACTTT. This translates into CASSLVPDRGISPLHF. The chain carries TRBV5-1 and TRBJ1-6; 10 bases are shared with TRBD1. Germline V lookup: CDR1 SGHRS, CDR2 YFSETQ. CDR3 length equals 16 residues. V was pared by 0 bases and J by 9 bases, with 6 bases of the junction left unmatched.

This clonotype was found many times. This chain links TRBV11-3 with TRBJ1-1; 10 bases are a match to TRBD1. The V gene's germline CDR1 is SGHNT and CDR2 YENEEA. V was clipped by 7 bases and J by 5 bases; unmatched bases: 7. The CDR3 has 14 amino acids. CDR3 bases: TGTGCCAGCAACGACAGGGGGCGAGGAACTGAAGCTTTCTTT. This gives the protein CASNDRGRGTEAFF.

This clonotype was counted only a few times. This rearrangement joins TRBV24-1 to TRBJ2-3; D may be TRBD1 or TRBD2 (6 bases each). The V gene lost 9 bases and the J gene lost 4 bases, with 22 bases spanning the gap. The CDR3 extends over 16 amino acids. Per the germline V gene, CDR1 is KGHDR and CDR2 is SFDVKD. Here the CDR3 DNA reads TGTGCCACCGGAGGGGGGAAGGGGAGCGGCGCAGATACGCAGTATTTT. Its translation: CATGGGKGSGADTQYF.

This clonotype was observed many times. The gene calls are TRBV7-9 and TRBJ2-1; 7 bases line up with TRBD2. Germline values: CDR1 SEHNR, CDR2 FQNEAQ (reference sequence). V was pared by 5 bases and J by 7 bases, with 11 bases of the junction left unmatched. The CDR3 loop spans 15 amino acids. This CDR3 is CASSPGLAAGNEQFF. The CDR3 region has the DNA TGTGCCAGCAGCCCCGGGCTAGCGGCGGGGAATGAGCAGTTCTTC.

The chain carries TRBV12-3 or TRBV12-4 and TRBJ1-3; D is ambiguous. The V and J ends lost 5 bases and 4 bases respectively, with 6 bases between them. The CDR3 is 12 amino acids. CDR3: CASSISGNTIYF. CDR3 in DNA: TGTGCCAGCAGTATCTCCGGAAACACCATATATTTT.

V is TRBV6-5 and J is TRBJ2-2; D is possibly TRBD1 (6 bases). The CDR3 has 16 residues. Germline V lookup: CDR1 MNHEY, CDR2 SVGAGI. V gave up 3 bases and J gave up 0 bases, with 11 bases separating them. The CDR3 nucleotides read TGTGCCAGCAGTTATTCAGGACAGACGAACACCGGGGAGCTGTTTTTT. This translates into CASSYSGQTNTGELFF.

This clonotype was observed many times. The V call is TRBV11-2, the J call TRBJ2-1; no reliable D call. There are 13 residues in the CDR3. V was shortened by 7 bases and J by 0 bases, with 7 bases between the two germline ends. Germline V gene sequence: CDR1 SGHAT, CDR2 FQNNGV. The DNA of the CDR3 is TGTGCCAGCATAGCTAGCTCCTACAATGAGCAGTTCTTC. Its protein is CASIASSYNEQFF.

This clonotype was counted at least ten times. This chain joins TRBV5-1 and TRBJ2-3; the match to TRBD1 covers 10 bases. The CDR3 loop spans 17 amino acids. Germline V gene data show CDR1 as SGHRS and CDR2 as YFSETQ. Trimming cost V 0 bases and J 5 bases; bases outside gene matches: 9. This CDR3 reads CASSLGKSGQGKDTQYF. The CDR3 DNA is TGCGCCAGCAGCTTGGGGAAATCGGGACAGGGGAAAGATACGCAGTATTTT.

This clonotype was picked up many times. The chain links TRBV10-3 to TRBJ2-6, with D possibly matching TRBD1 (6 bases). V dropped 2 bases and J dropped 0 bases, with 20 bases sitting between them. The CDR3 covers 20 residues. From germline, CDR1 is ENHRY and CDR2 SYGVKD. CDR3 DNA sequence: TGTGCCATCAGTGAGGAAAATTGGCCGCTCAGGGGCTCTGGGGCCAACGTCCTGACTTTC. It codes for CAISEENWPLRGSGANVLTF.

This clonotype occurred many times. The CDR3 region is CSVGGSHNEQFF. In DNA, the CDR3 is TGCAGCGTTGGTGGTTCGCACAATGAGCAGTTCTTC. The chain couples TRBV29-1 to TRBJ2-1; D gene uncertain. CDR3 size: 12 residues. Germline V gene sequence: CDR1 SQVTM, CDR2 ANQGSEA. V lost 4 bases to trimming and J lost 5 bases, with 9 bases between them.

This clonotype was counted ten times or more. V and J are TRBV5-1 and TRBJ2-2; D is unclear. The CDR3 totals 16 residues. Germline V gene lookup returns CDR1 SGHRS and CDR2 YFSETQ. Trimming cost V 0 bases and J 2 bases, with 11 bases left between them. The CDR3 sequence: CASSLAPAGNTGELFF. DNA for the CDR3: TGCGCCAGCAGCTTGGCCCCGGCCGGTAACACCGGGGAGCTGTTTTTT.

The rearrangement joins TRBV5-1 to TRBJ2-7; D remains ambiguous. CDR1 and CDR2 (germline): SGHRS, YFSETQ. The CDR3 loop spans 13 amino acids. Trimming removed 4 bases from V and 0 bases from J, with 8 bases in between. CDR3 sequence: CASSPGDSYEQYF. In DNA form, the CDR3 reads TGCGCCAGCAGCCCTGGGGACTCCTACGAGCAGTACTTC.

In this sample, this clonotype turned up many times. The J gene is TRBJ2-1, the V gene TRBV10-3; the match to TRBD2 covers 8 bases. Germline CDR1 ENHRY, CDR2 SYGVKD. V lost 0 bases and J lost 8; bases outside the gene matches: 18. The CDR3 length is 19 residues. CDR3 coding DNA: TGTGCCATCAGTGAGTCGCCCGGACTATTCGGGACTAGTTCGGATGAGCAGTTCTTC. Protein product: CAISESPGLFGTSSDEQFF.

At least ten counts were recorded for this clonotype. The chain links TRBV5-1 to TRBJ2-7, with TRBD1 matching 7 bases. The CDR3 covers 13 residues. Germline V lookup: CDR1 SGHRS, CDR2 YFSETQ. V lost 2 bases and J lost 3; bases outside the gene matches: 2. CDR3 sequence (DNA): TGCGCCAGCAGCTTCAGGGGGAACTACGAGCAGTACTTC. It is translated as CASSFRGNYEQYF.

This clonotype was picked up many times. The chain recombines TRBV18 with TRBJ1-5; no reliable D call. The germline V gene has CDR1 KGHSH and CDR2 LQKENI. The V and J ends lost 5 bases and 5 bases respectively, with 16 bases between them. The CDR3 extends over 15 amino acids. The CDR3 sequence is CASSTLPGRYQPQHF. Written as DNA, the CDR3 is TGTGCCAGCTCAACTTTACCGGGAAGGTATCAGCCCCAGCATTTT.

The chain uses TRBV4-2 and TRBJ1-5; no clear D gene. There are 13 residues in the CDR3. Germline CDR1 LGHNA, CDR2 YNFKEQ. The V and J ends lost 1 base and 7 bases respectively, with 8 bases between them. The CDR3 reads CASSQVGEQPQHF. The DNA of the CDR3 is TGTGCCAGCAGCCAAGTTGGGGAGCAGCCCCAGCATTTT.

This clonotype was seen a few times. CDR3 bases: TGTGCCAGCAGCCAACGAGTAAACTATGGCTACACCTTC. This gives the protein CASSQRVNYGYTF. The V and J genes are TRBV12-3 or TRBV12-4 and TRBJ1-2; D remains ambiguous. V was pared by 6 bases and J by 2 bases, with 10 bases between. This CDR3 contains 13 residues.

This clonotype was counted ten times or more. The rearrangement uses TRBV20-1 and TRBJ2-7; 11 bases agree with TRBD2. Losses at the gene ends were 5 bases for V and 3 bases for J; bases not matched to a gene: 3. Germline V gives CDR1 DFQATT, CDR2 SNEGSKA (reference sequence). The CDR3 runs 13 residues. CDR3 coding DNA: TGCAGTGCTCTAGCGGGAGGAGGCTACGAGCAGTACTTC. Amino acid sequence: CSALAGGGYEQYF.

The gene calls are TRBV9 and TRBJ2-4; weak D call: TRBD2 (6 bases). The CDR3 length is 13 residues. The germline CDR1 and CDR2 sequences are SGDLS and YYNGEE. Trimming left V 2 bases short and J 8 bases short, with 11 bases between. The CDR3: CASSVSWEDIQYF. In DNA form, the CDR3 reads TGTGCCAGCAGCGTTAGTTGGGAGGACATTCAGTACTTC.

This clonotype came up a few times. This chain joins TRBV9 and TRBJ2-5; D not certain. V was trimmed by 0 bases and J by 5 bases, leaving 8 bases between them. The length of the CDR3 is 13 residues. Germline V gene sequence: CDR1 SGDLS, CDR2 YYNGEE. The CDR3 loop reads CASSVGGKETQYF. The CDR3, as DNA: TGTGCCAGCAGCGTAGGTGGTAAGGAGACCCAGTACTTC. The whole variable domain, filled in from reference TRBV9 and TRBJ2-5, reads DSGVTQTPKHLITATGQRVTLRCSPRSGDLSVYWYQQSLDQGLQFLIQYYNGEERAKGNILERFSAQQFPDLHSELNLSSLELGDSALYFCASSVGGKETQYFGPGTRLLVL.

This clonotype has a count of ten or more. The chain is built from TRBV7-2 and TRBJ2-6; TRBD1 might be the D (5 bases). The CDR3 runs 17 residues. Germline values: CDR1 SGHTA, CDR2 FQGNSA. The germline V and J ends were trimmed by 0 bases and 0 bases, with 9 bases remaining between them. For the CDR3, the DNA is TGTGCCAGCAGCTTAGCAGGGGTCCGCTCTGGGGCCAACGTCCTGACTTTC. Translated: CASSLAGVRSGANVLTF.